The 27 T cell receptor beta chains presented below share a single source sample, sequenced in a study of cytomegalovirus exposure and HLA in healthy donors. The PCR was carried out with 60 Vbeta primers and 13 Jbeta primers. The method was immunoSEQ multiplex PCR; TCRdb's version includes in-frame clones alone and lacks a portion of them. The table records over 150,000 clones, around 88% of them present only once. Sequences were obtained from PBMCs. The receptor source for this set is a woman aged 25 to 39 in good health and CMV-seronegative.

The V gene is TRBV28, the J gene TRBJ2-3; 7 nucleotides line up with TRBD2. Trimming cost V 6 bases and J 5 bases; bases outside gene matches: 11. This CDR3 has 15 residues. CDR1 is MDHEN, CDR2 SYDVKM, per germline. The CDR3 here is CASRGAGNSGDTQYF. DNA for the CDR3: TGTGCCAGCAGGGGAGCGGGAAATTCGGGAGATACGCAGTATTTT. Supplemented by reference TRBV28 and TRBJ2-3, the full variable domain reads DVKVTQSSRYLVKRTGEKVFLECVQDMDHENMFWYRQDPGLGLRLIYFSYDVKMKEKGDIPEGYSVSREKKERFSLILESASTNQTSMYLCASRGAGNSGDTQYFGPGTRLTVL.

This chain uses TRBV4-1 with TRBJ2-5; D perhaps matches TRBD1 (6 bases). Near its end, the DNA agrees better with TRBJ2-7, so the J call may be wrong. Germline V gene sequence: CDR1 MGHRA, CDR2 YSYEKL. The CDR3 has 17 residues. The CDR3: CASSQGSAQGLSYEQYF. In nucleotides, the CDR3 is TGCGCCAGCAGCCAAGGGTCGGCACAGGGTCTTTCCTACGAGCAGTACTTC.

The chain combines TRBV19 with TRBJ1-1; D unclear. The CDR3 runs to 13 residues. Trimming left V 1 base short and J 4 bases short, with 7 bases between. Per the germline V gene, CDR1 is LNHDA and CDR2 is SQIVND (reference sequence). The CDR3 region is CASSIGEGTEAFF. The CDR3 DNA is TGTGCCAGTAGTATAGGGGAGGGCACTGAAGCTTTCTTT.

The J gene is TRBJ1-2, the V gene TRBV7-9; weak D call: TRBD1 (5 bases). This CDR3 has 14 amino acids. Germline values: CDR1 SEHNR, CDR2 FQNEAQ (reference sequence). The V end was cut by 1 base, the J end by 8 bases, with 14 bases between. In nucleotides, the CDR3 is TGTGCCAGCAGCTTAGGGGCTGCGGGACCGGGCTACACCTTC. Protein sequence: CASSLGAAGPGYTF.

This chain connects TRBV6-5 to TRBJ1-6, with TRBD1 as a possible D gene (5 bases). Germline V gene lookup returns CDR1 MNHEY and CDR2 SVGAGI. The CDR3 length is 16 residues. V lost 0 bases, J lost 3 bases, and 9 bases lay in between. CDR3 sequence reads: CASSYSLGGYNSPLHF. In nucleotides, the CDR3 is TGTGCCAGCAGTTACTCTCTCGGGGGCTATAATTCACCCCTCCACTTT.

The chain is built from TRBV7-6 and TRBJ2-2; unclear D gene. The V and J ends lost 1 base and 4 bases respectively, with 7 bases between them. Germline CDR1 SGHVS, CDR2 FNYEAQ. This CDR3 is built from 14 residues. The CDR3 is CASSLVPRTGELFF. The CDR3 region has the DNA TGTGCCAGCAGCTTAGTCCCTCGCACCGGGGAGCTGTTTTTT.

The chain employs TRBV6-5 and TRBJ2-7, with D hard to call. Germline V CDR1 and CDR2: MNHEY, SVGAGI. CDR3 length: 12 amino acids. V was cut by 5 bases and J by 5 bases, with 10 bases left in between. CDR3 in amino acids: CASSRGKDEQYF. The CDR3 bases are TGTGCCAGCAGTCGCGGAAAGGACGAGCAGTACTTC.

The V call is TRBV28, the J call TRBJ1-2, with D perhaps matching TRBD1 (5 bases). V was trimmed by 5 bases and J by 4 bases, leaving 14 bases between them. The CDR3 has 14 amino acids. The germline V gene encodes CDR1 MDHEN and CDR2 SYDVKM. CDR3 nucleotide sequence: TGTGCCAGCAGTCCACAGGCTCCCCCCTATGGCTACACCTTC. The encoded protein is CASSPQAPPYGYTF.

The rearrangement links TRBV27 to TRBJ2-7; D perhaps matches TRBD2 (5 bases). Germline V gives CDR1 MNHEY, CDR2 SMNVEV (reference sequence). This CDR3 region has 13 residues. Trimming shortened V by 0 bases and J by 6 bases, and 9 bases separated the two germline ends. The DNA of the CDR3 is TGTGCCAGCAGTTTATCGAGGGTATCCGAGCAGTACTTC. Its protein product is CASSLSRVSEQYF.

The J gene is TRBJ1-2, the V gene TRBV15; 9 nucleotides align to TRBD1. Looked up from germline, CDR1 is LNHNV and CDR2 is YYDKDF (reference sequence). CDR3 length: 15 residues. Trimming took 3 bases from V and 4 from J; bases not matched to a gene: 6. The chain's CDR3 is CATSRDRGMVYGYTF. CDR3 nucleotide sequence: TGTGCCACCAGCAGGGACAGGGGAATGGTCTATGGCTACACCTTC.

The chain combines TRBV7-9 with TRBJ2-1; tentative D call: TRBD2 (6 bases). The CDR3 totals 16 residues. V was trimmed by 4 bases and J by 5 bases, leaving 18 bases between them. CDR1 is SEHNR, CDR2 FQNEAQ, per germline (reference sequence). CDR3 in DNA: TGTGCCAGCAGCTACGTCCGGGGGATCCTAAACAATGAGCAGTTCTTC. Residues: CASSYVRGILNNEQFF.

The chain couples TRBV7-9 to TRBJ2-7; D is possibly TRBD1 (6 bases). Germline assignment: CDR1 SEHNR and CDR2 FQNEAQ (reference sequence). V was pared by 4 bases and J by 0 bases, with 10 bases between. The CDR3 contains 14 residues. The CDR3 DNA reads TGTGCCAGCAGCTACAGGGAAGGCTCCTACGAGCAGTACTTC. Protein sequence: CASSYREGSYEQYF.

The rearrangement uses TRBV7-2 and TRBJ2-3, with 10 bases lining up with TRBD2. Germline trimming cut 5 bases from V and 5 bases from J; bases unmatched to any gene: 10. The CDR3 has 16 residues. The V gene's germline CDR1 is SGHTA and CDR2 FQGNSA. The CDR3 nucleotides read TGTGCCAGCAGCCGAGTCCTAGCGGGGGTAGGAGATACGCAGTATTTT. It encodes CASSRVLAGVGDTQYF.

The rearrangement links TRBV1 to TRBJ1-3; no check of the table's D call, TRBD1, against the DNA was made. TRBV1 is a known pseudogene. The CDR3 length is 16 residues. CDR3 nucleotides: TGCACCAGCAGCCACTCTCGTGACATCCCTGGAAACACCATATATTTT. This sequence encodes CTSSHSRDIPGNTIYF.

The gene calls are TRBV5-4 and TRBJ2-5, with 14 nucleotides matching TRBD2. This CDR3 region has 16 residues. Germline V gives CDR1 SGHNT, CDR2 YYREEE (reference sequence). Germline trimming cut 4 bases from V and 4 bases from J; bases unmatched to any gene: 6. The CDR3 sequence is CASSQGLAGALETQYF. Written as DNA, the CDR3 is TGTGCCAGCAGCCAGGGACTAGCGGGAGCGTTAGAGACCCAGTACTTC.

The V gene is TRBV28, the J gene TRBJ1-3, with 10 bases aligning to TRBD1. Per the germline V gene, CDR1 is MDHEN and CDR2 is SYDVKM. V shed 3 bases, J shed 3 bases, and the junction held 8 bases outside the gene matches. This CDR3 has 17 amino acids. CDR3 coding DNA: TGTGCCAGCAGTTTCCTGTCCCGGGACAGGGGTGGAAACACCATATATTTT. This gives the protein CASSFLSRDRGGNTIYF.

The V gene is TRBV5-8, the J gene TRBJ2-7, with 7 bases identical to TRBD1. Germline values: CDR1 SGHTS, CDR2 YDEGEE. The CDR3 has 15 amino acids. With V trimmed by 7 bases and J by 0 bases, 10 bases remained unmatched. This CDR3 reads CASFKPGQISYEQYF. The CDR3, as DNA: TGTGCCAGCTTCAAGCCGGGACAGATCTCCTACGAGCAGTACTTC.

This chain uses TRBV7-7 with TRBJ2-3, with a weak D call TRBD2 (5 bases). Germline CDR1 reads SSHAT; CDR2 reads FNYEAQ (reference sequence). V was trimmed by 6 bases and J by 0 bases, leaving 19 bases between them. This CDR3 spans 17 amino acids. The CDR3 here is CASSSRWWESSTDTQYF. The CDR3 coding sequence is TGTGCCAGCAGTTCCCGGTGGTGGGAGTCTAGCACAGATACGCAGTATTTT.

In DNA form, the CDR3 reads TGTGCCAGCACTGGGGCCGGGACAGGCTCCTACGAGCAGTACTTC. This gives the protein CASTGAGTGSYEQYF. The chain carries TRBV28 and TRBJ2-7; 8 nucleotides match TRBD1. There are 15 residues in the CDR3. V lost 7 bases and J lost 0; bases outside the gene matches: 8. Germline V CDR1 and CDR2: MDHEN, SYDVKM.

This clone was counted once. This chain links TRBV18 with TRBJ1-4; 7 nucleotides agree with TRBD1. The V and J ends lost 4 bases and 3 bases, in that order; junction bases with no gene match: 14. The CDR3 is 18 residues long. In germline, CDR1 is KGHSH, CDR2 LQKENI. The CDR3 loop reads CASSLTDRALGANEKLFF. The DNA of the CDR3 is TGTGCCAGCTCACTCACAGACAGGGCCCTCGGGGCTAATGAAAAACTGTTTTTT.

The V call is TRBV30, the J call TRBJ2-5, with 12 bases fitting TRBD2. CDR1 GTSNPN and CDR2 SVGIG come from the germline V gene (reference sequence). V lost 1 base, J lost 0 bases, and 3 bases stayed unmatched. CDR3 length: 16 amino acids. The CDR3 region is CAWSARTSGNQETQYF. For the CDR3, the DNA is TGTGCCTGGAGTGCCCGGACTAGCGGGAACCAAGAGACCCAGTACTTC.

The rearrangement joins TRBV7-8 to TRBJ2-7, with D perhaps matching TRBD1 (6 bases). The ends were cut back, 4 bases at V and 5 bases at J, with 15 bases in the middle. The CDR3 has 14 residues. Germline CDR1 reads SGHVS; CDR2 reads FQNEAQ. The CDR3 region is CASSYGQLRDEQYF. The DNA of the CDR3 is TGTGCCAGCAGCTATGGACAGCTTCGCGACGAGCAGTACTTC.

This chain connects TRBV7-8 to TRBJ1-6; 8 bases map to TRBD1. V lost 5 bases and J lost 6; bases outside the gene matches: 9. The CDR3 spans 16 residues. From germline, CDR1 is SGHVS and CDR2 FQNEAQ. CDR3: CASSPGTGQVNSPLHF. The CDR3 bases are TGTGCCAGCAGCCCAGGAACGGGACAGGTTAATTCACCCCTCCACTTT.

The chain couples TRBV2 to TRBJ2-2; possible D gene TRBD1, 5 bases. Germline V gene lookup returns CDR1 SNHLY and CDR2 FYNNEI. Trimming pared 9 bases from V and 0 bases from J, leaving 14 bases between. The CDR3 has 15 amino acids. CDR3 sequence (DNA): TGTGCCAGTAGTATGCGGACAACGAACACCGGGGAGCTGTTTTTT. Residues: CASSMRTTNTGELFF.

The chain carries TRBV6-1 and TRBJ2-5; 8 bases agree with TRBD1. CDR3 length: 14 amino acids. The J segment lost 6 bases and the V segment lost 2 bases, leaving 5 bases of the junction unmatched. Germline V gene lookup returns CDR1 MNHNS and CDR2 SASEGT. CDR3 sequence: CASSESQGAKTQYF. For the CDR3, the DNA is TGTGCCAGCAGTGAATCCCAGGGGGCAAAGACCCAGTACTTC.

The chain is built from TRBV5-1 and TRBJ1-1, with D tentatively TRBD1 (5 bases). This CDR3 comprises 20 residues. Trimming pared 0 bases from V and 0 bases from J, leaving 24 bases between. In germline, CDR1 is SGHRS, CDR2 YFSETQ. CDR3 bases: TGCGCCAGCAGCTTGGCCAGGGAGGGTCCCACTGGGTGGATGAACACTGAAGCTTTCTTT. Its protein is CASSLAREGPTGWMNTEAFF.

V usage is TRBV5-8 and J usage is TRBJ1-5; the D is unclear. CDR1 is SGHTS, CDR2 YDEGEE, per germline. Trimming left V 7 bases short and J 5 bases short, with 16 bases between. The CDR3 consists of 14 residues. CDR3 residues: CASARGVGDQPQHF. DNA for the CDR3: TGTGCCAGCGCTCGGGGAGTCGGGGATCAGCCCCAGCATTTT.